The rows below give T cell receptor beta chains drawn from one sample of a study of post-analysis software for immune sequencing data. TCRdb used MiXCR to reprocess the PCR reads, holding one entry per CDR3 protein. The table has fewer than 850,000 distinct CDR3 sequences, roughly 29% seen once. The sample was blood. These receptors originate from a girl aged 5-17 years with multiple sclerosis. Both conserved end residues are part of each CDR3. The order of the fields is J gene, D gene, V gene, clone size, CDR3 protein, CDR3 DNA. D genes are given only for firm matches. Clone size is not always given. Where it is, it says once, few, many or a class for expanded clones.

TRBJ1-6 | TRBD1 | TRBV4-2 | - | CASSQDITGGVLSSPLHF | TGTGCCAGCAGCCAAGATATAACAGGGGGCGTTCTAAGTTCACCCCTCCACTTT
TRBJ2-1 | TRBD2 | TRBV20-1 | - | CSARDEGLAGETYNEQFF | TGCAGTGCTAGAGATGAGGGACTAGCGGGGGAGACTTACAATGAGCAGTTCTTC
TRBJ1-1 | - | TRBV29-1 | - | CSVEPLQGAFF | TGCAGCGTTGAACCTCTCCAGGGAGCTTTCTTT
TRBJ2-1 | TRBD2 | TRBV20-1 | few | CSAAGGVSYNEQFF | TGCAGTGCCGCCGGGGGGGTATCCTACAATGAGCAGTTCTTC
TRBJ1-2 | - | TRBV5-5 | - | CASSLEVSTPYGYTF | TGTGCCAGCAGCTTGGAGGTTAGCACCCCCTATGGCTACACCTTC
TRBJ1-4 | TRBD1 | TRBV4-1 | few | CASSRDRGREKLFF | TGCGCCAGCAGCCGGGACAGGGGGCGTGAAAAACTGTTTTTT
TRBJ2-1 | - | TRBV15 | - | CATSRVGGGAVNEQFF | TGTGCCACCAGCAGAGTAGGGGGTGGAGCGGTCAACGAGCAGTTCTTC
TRBJ1-5 | TRBD1 | TRBV7-2 | - | CASSLGTGHSNQPQHF | TGTGCCAGCAGCTTAGGGACAGGGCATAGCAATCAGCCCCAGCATTTT
TRBJ2-1 | TRBD2 | TRBV3-1 | few | CASSQDKGGSFYNEQFF | TGTGCCAGCAGCCAAGATAAGGGCGGGAGCTTCTACAATGAGCAGTTCTTC
TRBJ2-2 | - | TRBV29-1 | - | CSVVSGGAGELFF | TGCAGCGTTGTGTCGGGTGGGGCCGGGGAGCTGTTTTTT
TRBJ2-5 | - | TRBV2 | - | CASSGRWGGRETQYF | TGTGCCAGCAGTGGACGGTGGGGGGGCCGAGAGACCCAGTACTTC
TRBJ2-3 | - | TRBV6-4 | few | CASSEEGSSTDTQYF | TGTGCCAGCAGTGAGGAGGGGTCGAGCACAGATACGCAGTATTTT
TRBJ2-3 | - | TRBV20-1 | - | CSARGWGNTDTQYF | TGCAGTGCTAGGGGGTGGGGGAACACAGATACGCAGTATTTT
TRBJ1-4 | - | TRBV2 | few | CASAPRGLGEKLFF | TGTGCCAGCGCCCCCAGGGGCTTGGGTGAAAAACTGTTTTTT
TRBJ1-1 | TRBD1 | TRBV7-9 | few | CASSRPGGTEAFF | TGTGCCAGCAGTCGCCCAGGGGGCACTGAAGCTTTCTTT
TRBJ1-1 | - | TRBV4-1 | - | CASSQDGQGRRYTEAFF | TGCGCCAGCAGCCAAGACGGGCAGGGAAGGAGGTACACTGAAGCTTTCTTT
TRBJ2-5 | - | TRBV7-2 | - | CVSSLRAGREETQYF | TGTGTCAGCAGCTTAAGAGCTGGCAGGGAAGAGACCCAGTACTTC
TRBJ2-3 | - | TRBV4-3 | few | CASSQARPDTQYF | TGCGCCAGCAGCCAAGCCCGCCCCGATACGCAGTATTTT
TRBJ2-7 | TRBD2 | TRBV5-1 | - | CASRPEVAGNYYEQYF | TGCGCCAGCAGACCAGAGGTAGCGGGGAACTACTACGAGCAGTACTTC
TRBJ2-3 | TRBD1 | TRBV14 | - | CASSQGLGGLRTDTQYF | TGTGCCAGCAGCCAAGGCTTAGGGGGCCTTCGCACAGATACGCAGTATTTT
TRBJ2-7 | TRBD1 | TRBV5-1 | few | CASSLTGTGVNEQYF | TGCGCCAGCAGCCTGACCGGGACAGGGGTGAACGAGCAGTACTTC
TRBJ2-7 | - | TRBV14 | - | CASSHSGTHAYEQYF | TGTGCCAGCAGCCATTCCGGGACCCATGCCTACGAGCAGTACTTC
TRBJ1-2 | - | TRBV5-6 | - | CASSLAGGPSYTF | TGTGCCAGCAGCTTAGCGGGAGGTCCAAGCTACACCTTC
TRBJ1-1 | - | TRBV2 | - | CASRGIMNTEAFF | TGTGCCAGCAGGGGGATCATGAACACTGAAGCTTTCTTT
TRBJ2-7 | - | TRBV7-2 | few | CASSLTSADWYEQYF | TGTGCCAGCAGCTTAACGTCCGCCGATTGGTACGAGCAGTACTTC
TRBJ2-5 | TRBD2 | TRBV6-5 | many | CASSRLRRAGGQETQYF | TGTGCCAGCAGCCGACTCCGACGGGCCGGGGGGCAAGAGACCCAGTACTTC
TRBJ2-2 | - | TRBV28 | - | CASSHTGTPTGELFF | TGTGCCAGCAGTCATACCGGGACACCGACCGGGGAGCTGTTTTTT
TRBJ2-1 | TRBD2 | TRBV5-6 | few | CASSLVLAGVANEQFF | TGTGCCAGCAGCCTGGTTCTAGCGGGAGTCGCCAATGAGCAGTTCTTC
TRBJ1-6 | - | TRBV14 | once | CASSQTEAGNSPLHF | TGTGCCAGCAGCCAGACGGAGGCGGGGAATTCACCCCTCCACTTT
TRBJ2-1 | - | TRBV5-1 | - | CASSLVVGATRTYNEQFF | TGTGCCAGCAGCTTGGTAGTGGGGGCAACCCGAACTTACAATGAGCAGTTCTTC
TRBJ2-7 | TRBD2 | TRBV6-6 | few | CASSKNRGGYEQYF | TGTGCCAGCAGCAAAAACCGCGGGGGCTACGAGCAGTACTTC
TRBJ2-3 | - | TRBV20-1 | - | CSARPRVGGGTDTQYF | TGCAGTGCTAGACCACGAGTGGGCGGGGGCACAGATACGCAGTATTTT
TRBJ2-7 | - | TRBV20-1 | few | CSASVGDHEQYF | TGCAGTGCATCGGTAGGGGACCACGAGCAGTACTTC
TRBJ1-2 | TRBD1 | TRBV10-3 | few | CAISATGTGNYGYTF | TGTGCCATCAGTGCCACCGGGACAGGGAACTATGGCTACACCTTC
TRBJ2-2 | - | TRBV7-9 | - | CASSPSLLPTGELFF | TGTGCCAGCAGCCCCTCTCTACTACCCACCGGGGAGCTGTTTTTT
TRBJ2-5 | TRBD2 | TRBV20-1 | - | CSARRLGRGGETQYF | TGCAGTGCTAGACGCTTGGGGCGCGGGGGAGAGACCCAGTACTTC
TRBJ2-3 | TRBD1 | TRBV5-5 | - | CASSPLTGGSTDTQYF | TGTGCCAGCAGCCCGCTGACAGGGGGAAGCACAGATACGCAGTATTTT
TRBJ2-7 | - | TRBV18 | - | CASSLLLSGGGSYEQYF | TGTGCCAGCTCCCTTTTACTTTCTGGGGGCGGCTCGTACGAGCAGTACTTC
TRBJ1-5 | TRBD1 | TRBV3-1 | - | CASSPATGGNQPQHF | TGTGCCAGCAGCCCAGCGACAGGGGGCAATCAGCCCCAGCATTTT
TRBJ2-7 | - | TRBV6-1 | few | CASMRSRYNEQYF | TGTGCCAGCATGAGGAGCCGCTACAATGAGCAGTACTTC
TRBJ2-7 | - | TRBV2 | - | CASNWAGISNEQYF | TGTGCCAGTAACTGGGCGGGGATCTCGAACGAGCAGTACTTC
TRBJ2-7 | TRBD2 | TRBV7-2 | many | CASSLVAGDRSEQYF | TGTGCCAGCAGCCTAGTAGCGGGAGATCGCAGCGAGCAGTACTTC
TRBJ2-1 | TRBD2 | TRBV5-1 | few | CASSRRGGYNEQFF | TGCGCCAGCAGCCGGCGGGGGGGCTATAATGAGCAGTTCTTC
TRBJ1-2 | - | TRBV29-1 | many | CSVSGLTPGHYGYTF | TGCAGCGTATCGGGCCTTACCCCGGGACACTATGGCTACACCTTC
TRBJ1-2 | - | TRBV27 | once | CASSFTVPTNYGYTF | TGTGCCAGCAGTTTCACAGTCCCTACTAACTATGGCTACACCTTC
TRBJ1-1 | - | TRBV27 | - | CASSLSGSMNTEAFF | TGTGCCAGCAGTTTATCTGGGTCTATGAACACTGAAGCTTTCTTT